Listed here are 30 T cell receptor beta chains from one sample, sequenced in a study of CD8 T cells in ankylosing spondylitis. From the 5' RACE reads, TCRdb called clonotypes with MiXCR, one entry per CDR3 protein. The sample lists just under 350,000 distinct CDR3 sequences, 14% to 15% occurring once. The material sequenced was blood, either unsorted or a sorted T cell fraction (not recorded which). The receptors were gathered from a male donor with ankylosing spondylitis or in good health (not recorded which).

This clonotype occurred many times. The V gene is TRBV7-2, the J gene TRBJ1-2, with a possible D match to TRBD1 (5 bases). Deletions cut 3 bases from V and 8 bases from J, with 10 bases between. The CDR3 length is 12 residues. Germline CDR1 reads SGHTA; CDR2 reads FQGNSA. The CDR3 bases are TGTGCCAGCAGCTTTCGACAGATCGGCTACACCTTC. Residues: CASSFRQIGYTF. Full variable domain (missing parts from reference TRBV7-2 and TRBJ1-2): GAGVSQSPSNKVTEKGKDVELRCDPISGHTALYWYRQSLGQGLEFLIYFQGNSAPDKSGLPSDRFSAERTGGSVSTLTIQRTQQEDSAVYLCASSFRQIGYTFGSGTRLTVV.

This clonotype was picked up a small number of times. This chain uses TRBV20-1 with TRBJ2-5; D unresolved. The CDR3 runs to 12 residues. Per germline, CDR1 DFQATT and CDR2 SNEGSKA (reference sequence). Trimming shortened V by 5 bases and J by 5 bases, and 12 bases separated the two germline ends. CDR3 amino acids: CSAPLNLETQYF. CDR3 in DNA: TGCAGTGCTCCTCTTAACCTGGAGACCCAGTACTTC.

The gene calls are TRBV20-1 and TRBJ2-5; D unclear. The germline gives CDR1 DFQATT, CDR2 SNEGSKA (reference sequence). The CDR3 sequence is 13 residues long. Trimming removed 3 bases at V and 2 bases at J, with 10 bases between. As DNA, the CDR3 is TGCAGTGCTAGGCGCCGGGCACAAGAGACCCAGTACTTC. This encodes CSARRRAQETQYF.

This clonotype was observed a handful of times. The chain uses TRBV25-1 and TRBJ2-1, with TRBD2 identical over 9 bases. CDR3 length: 16 amino acids. From germline, CDR1 is MGHDK and CDR2 SYGVNS. V shed 1 base, J shed 7 bases, and the junction held 8 bases outside the gene matches. Written as DNA, the CDR3 is TGTGCCAGCAGTGAATGGGGCGGGAGGGCCAATAATGAGCAGTTCTTC. It is translated as CASSEWGGRANNEQFF.

The chain joins TRBV10-3 to TRBJ2-1; TRBD1 is a possible D gene (6 bases). CDR1 is ENHRY, CDR2 SYGVKD, per germline. The germline V and J ends were trimmed by 10 bases and 3 bases, with 10 bases remaining between them. The CDR3 contains 12 residues. CDR3 protein: CASRGSYNEQFF. Written as DNA, the CDR3 is TGTGCCAGCAGGGGAAGCTACAATGAGCAGTTCTTC.

This clonotype was counted between two and nine times. This chain uses TRBV10-3 with TRBJ1-1; possibly TRBD1 for D (6 bases). V lost 3 bases to trimming and J lost 1 base, with 9 bases between them. CDR3 length: 14 amino acids. In germline, CDR1 is ENHRY, CDR2 SYGVKD. The CDR3 protein is CAISERTANTEAFF. The CDR3 DNA reads TGTGCCATCAGTGAAAGGACAGCGAACACTGAAGCTTTCTTT.

This clonotype was counted between two and nine times. The rearrangement uses TRBV10-3 and TRBJ2-7, with D uncertain. The germline CDR1 and CDR2 sequences are ENHRY and SYGVKD. The CDR3 has 14 amino acids. Trimming removed 6 bases at V and 1 base at J, with 13 bases between. The DNA of the CDR3 is TGTGCCATCAGCTCACCTTCAGTTTCCTACGAGCAGTACTTC. Protein product: CAISSPSVSYEQYF.

This chain uses TRBV7-8 with TRBJ1-4; D is unresolved. The CDR3 has 16 amino acids. Between the trimmed V and J ends, which lost 5 bases and 3 bases, there was a span of 16 bases. Per the germline V gene, CDR1 is SGHVS and CDR2 is FQNEAQ. In nucleotides, the CDR3 is TGTGCCAGCAGCGCGGAACGGACGGCCTCTAATGAAAAACTGTTTTTT. It translates to CASSAERTASNEKLFF.

The chain is built from TRBV4-1 and TRBJ1-1, with D perhaps TRBD1 (6 bases). Germline V CDR1 and CDR2: MGHRA, YSYEKL. Trimming shortened V by 0 bases and J by 0 bases, and 14 bases separated the two germline ends. The CDR3 consists of 17 residues. CDR3 in amino acids: CASSQDRAGAMNTEAFF. CDR3 nucleotides: TGCGCCAGCAGCCAAGATCGAGCAGGGGCTATGAACACTGAAGCTTTCTTT.

This clonotype was picked up many times. The rearrangement links TRBV7-9 to TRBJ1-1; a possible D gene is TRBD1 (5 bases). V was shortened by 2 bases and J by 4 bases, with 8 bases between the two germline ends. The germline CDR1 and CDR2 sequences are SEHNR and FQNEAQ (reference sequence). The CDR3 length is 13 residues. The CDR3 DNA sequence: TGTGCCAGCAGCTTATTTGGGGGCACTGAAGCTTTCTTT. It translates to CASSLFGGTEAFF. Using reference TRBV7-9 and TRBJ1-1 for the parts outside the CDR3, the full variable domain is DTGVSQNPRHKITKRGQNVTFRCDPISEHNRLYWYRQTLGQGPEFLTYFQNEAQLEKSRLLSDRFSAERPKGSFSTLEIQRTEQGDSAMYLCASSLFGGTEAFFGQGTRLTVV.

The chain links TRBV25-1 to TRBJ2-2; D may be TRBD2 (6 bases). In germline, CDR1 is MGHDK, CDR2 SYGVNS. CDR3 length: 16 residues. V was pared by 5 bases and J by 4 bases, with 17 bases between. CDR3 loop: CASSTHGTQVTGELFF. The DNA for the CDR3 is TGTGCCAGCAGTACCCACGGGACTCAAGTCACCGGGGAGCTGTTTTTT.

Here the CDR3 reads CSAGEPAGVADTQYF. CDR3 DNA sequence: TGCAGTGCTGGGGAGCCAGCGGGGGTGGCAGATACGCAGTATTTT. The genes are TRBV20-1 and TRBJ2-3, with TRBD2 matching 8 bases. Germline V gene lookup returns CDR1 DFQATT and CDR2 SNEGSKA (reference sequence). J lost 4 bases, V lost 5 bases, and 11 bases had no gene match. The CDR3 is made up of 15 amino acids.

This clonotype was seen a handful of times. V gene TRBV7-2 combines with J gene TRBJ2-7, with 7 nucleotides matching TRBD2. The germline V gene has CDR1 SGHTA and CDR2 FQGNSA. With 1 base clipped from V and 9 bases from J, the junction kept 6 bases outside the gene matches. There are 13 residues in the CDR3. The CDR3: CASSLGGRAGQYF. The CDR3 DNA is TGTGCCAGCAGCTTAGGAGGGAGGGCGGGGCAGTACTTC. Filled out from reference TRBV7-2 and TRBJ2-7, the complete variable domain reads GAGVSQSPSNKVTEKGKDVELRCDPISGHTALYWYRQSLGQGLEFLIYFQGNSAPDKSGLPSDRFSAERTGGSVSTLTIQRTQQEDSAVYLCASSLGGRAGQYFGPGTRLTVT.

This rearrangement joins TRBV7-9 to TRBJ1-4, with TRBD1 matching 10 bases. This CDR3 comprises 14 residues. The V gene end was trimmed by 4 bases and the J gene end by 7 bases; junction bases not matched to a gene: 3. Per the germline V gene, CDR1 is SEHNR and CDR2 is FQNEAQ (reference sequence). CDR3 residues: CASSSGQGLEKLFF. As DNA, the CDR3 is TGTGCCAGCAGCTCGGGACAGGGGCTTGAAAAACTGTTTTTT.

J is TRBJ2-1 and V is TRBV5-1, with no clear D. Trimming took off 3 bases at V and 1 base at J, with 11 bases between the two ends. CDR3 size: 15 residues. Germline loops: CDR1 SGHRS, CDR2 YFSETQ. The chain's CDR3 is CASSSDLVSYNEQFF. CDR3 DNA sequence: TGCGCCAGCAGCTCCGACCTAGTTTCCTACAATGAGCAGTTCTTC.

This clonotype was counted a few times. The V call is TRBV18, the J call TRBJ2-3; D not certain. V lost 1 base and J lost 5, with 4 bases in between. Germline-derived CDR1 and CDR2 are KGHSH and LQKENI. The length of the CDR3 is 12 residues. The CDR3, as DNA: TGTGCCAGCTCACCACGGAGAGATACGCAGTATTTT. It encodes CASSPRRDTQYF.

This clonotype was found a few times. The genes are TRBV7-2 and TRBJ2-2, with a weak D call TRBD2 (6 bases). Germline loops: CDR1 SGHTA, CDR2 FQGNSA. The CDR3 contains 15 residues. Trimming shortened V by 7 bases and J by 1 base, and 13 bases separated the two germline ends. The CDR3 reads CASNRLGVNTGELFF. Written as DNA, the CDR3 is TGTGCCAGCAACCGACTAGGTGTGAACACCGGGGAGCTGTTTTTT.

This clonotype turned up a few times. Its ends do not fully match the called genes, so a read error is possible. This rearrangement joins TRBV20-1 to TRBJ2-1; possible D gene TRBD1, 6 bases. CDR1 is DFQATT and CDR2 is SNEGSKA in the germline V gene (reference sequence). The CDR3 is made up of 11 amino acids. CDR3: CSAGQGNEQLF. In DNA, the CDR3 is TGCAGTGCCGGTCAGGGGAATGAGCAGCTCTTC.

This clonotype was detected a few times. The CDR3 nucleotides are TGTGCCACCAGTGATTCGGGACAGATACAAGAGACCCAGTACTTC. It translates to CATSDSGQIQETQYF. The chain carries TRBV24-1 and TRBJ2-5; 7 bases fit TRBD1. This CDR3 is built from 15 residues. J was trimmed by 2 bases and V by 2 bases; bases with no gene match: 4. Germline CDR1 KGHDR, CDR2 SFDVKD.

This clonotype was detected ten times or more. One end of the junction varies from germline; a read error may be responsible. The gene calls are TRBV12-3 or TRBV12-4 and TRBJ2-7; 7 nucleotides align to TRBD1. There are 14 residues in the CDR3. The CDR3 DNA follows: TGCGCCAGCAGCTTAAGGGGGCTGTCCTACGAGCAGTACTTC. The encoded protein is CASSLRGLSYEQYF.

The chain recombines TRBV15 with TRBJ2-1; TRBD1 might be the D (6 bases). The CDR3 sequence is 17 residues long. Trimming pared 0 bases from V and 5 bases from J, leaving 17 bases between. Germline CDR1 is LNHNV and CDR2 is YYDKDF (reference sequence). CDR3 sequence reads: CATSREEGGGSHNEQFF. DNA for the CDR3: TGTGCCACCAGCAGAGAGGAAGGGGGTGGGAGTCACAATGAGCAGTTCTTC.

This clonotype has just a few counts. This chain joins TRBV16 and TRBJ1-2; D ambiguous. CDR3 length: 12 amino acids. Germline V gene data show CDR1 as KGHSY and CDR2 as FQNENV. Trimming left V 2 bases short and J 1 base short, with 2 bases between. The CDR3 region is CASSQVNYGYTF. Here the CDR3 DNA reads TGTGCCAGCAGCCAAGTTAACTATGGCTACACCTTC.

The chain links TRBV12-3 or TRBV12-4 to TRBJ1-1; D remains ambiguous. V dropped 7 bases and J dropped 6 bases, with 12 bases sitting between them. This CDR3 contains 12 residues. The CDR3 reads CASTLRPPEAFF. The CDR3 DNA sequence: TGTGCCAGCACCTTGAGACCGCCTGAAGCTTTCTTT.

This clonotype was detected a few times. V gene TRBV12-3 or TRBV12-4 combines with J gene TRBJ2-5; D remains ambiguous. The CDR3 contains 14 residues. Trimming took 4 bases from V and 10 from J, leaving 19 bases between them. The CDR3 loop is CASSSSGQRGGQYF. The CDR3 nucleotides read TGTGCCAGCAGTTCCTCGGGTCAACGTGGTGGCCAGTACTTC.

The table lists this clonotype with a few counts. The chain carries TRBV4-1 and TRBJ1-5, with no clear D. V lost 4 bases and J lost 1, with 8 bases in between. Germline lookup yields CDR1 MGHRA and CDR2 YSYEKL. This CDR3 region has 14 residues. CDR3 bases: TGCGCCAGCAGCCTAAGTGTGAGCAATCAGCCCCAGCATTTT. Its protein product is CASSLSVSNQPQHF.

CDR3 sequence (DNA): TGCGCCAGCAGTGAGTCGAAAGGGACCCTGAACACAGATACGCAGTATTTT. Translated, it gives CASSESKGTLNTDTQYF. The V gene is TRBV10-1, the J gene TRBJ2-3; either TRBD1 or TRBD2 may fit D (5 bases each). This CDR3 has 17 amino acids. V lost 0 bases and J 2 bases, leaving 15 bases between the germline ends. The germline gives CDR1 WNHNN, CDR2 SYGVQD (reference sequence).

This clonotype occurred a few times. The rearrangement uses TRBV12-3 or TRBV12-4 and TRBJ2-1, with TRBD2 as a possible D gene (5 bases). The CDR3 is made up of 11 amino acids. V was pared by 0 bases and J by 12 bases, with 6 bases between. This CDR3 reads CASSLAEAQFF. The CDR3 bases are TGTGCCAGCAGTTTAGCGGAGGCGCAGTTCTTC.

This clonotype was detected ten times or more. The V gene is TRBV3-1, the J gene TRBJ2-7; the D is unclear. In germline, CDR1 is LGHDT, CDR2 YNNKEL (reference sequence). V lost 2 bases and J 3 bases, leaving 17 bases between the germline ends. The CDR3 covers 16 residues. In nucleotides, the CDR3 is TGTGCCAGCAGCCAAATGGCGGCCGTCCTCTTCTACGAGCAGTACTTC. It encodes CASSQMAAVLFYEQYF.

This clonotype was seen more than once but under ten times. The chain employs TRBV6-5 and TRBJ2-1; 7 bases are shared with TRBD1. Trimming cost V 0 bases and J 0 bases; bases outside gene matches: 8. This CDR3 has 18 amino acids. Germline assignment: CDR1 MNHEY and CDR2 SVGAGI. The CDR3 loop is CASSYSNRGLSSYNEQFF. The CDR3 DNA reads as TGTGCCAGCAGTTACTCTAACAGGGGCCTCAGCTCCTACAATGAGCAGTTCTTC.

The rearrangement uses TRBV24-1 and TRBJ2-4; maybe TRBD2 (6 bases). V lost 2 bases to trimming and J lost 0 bases, with 7 bases between them. This CDR3 has 15 residues. Germline V gene lookup returns CDR1 KGHDR and CDR2 SFDVKD. In DNA form, the CDR3 reads TGTGCCACCAGTGATTCGGGAGAAGCCAAAAACATTCAGTACTTC. Protein sequence: CATSDSGEAKNIQYF.